Listed here is a single T cell receptor beta chain. In its sample, this clonotype comes out as large (0.1 to 1%). No cognate antigen has been identified for it. There are no base qualities to consult, and no much larger clone falls within one base. This sample stems from a study of precursors of human CD4 cytotoxic T cells (dated by TCRdb to the late 2010s). Study-wide context: In total, 15 or so donors contributed CD4+ memory subsets to the bulk TCR-seq analysis. TCR-seq analysis of over 11 donors yielded TCRalpha and TCRbeta chain sequences (table S7). Broader findings and caveats from the paper: Compared with TCM and TEM subsets, the IL-7Rhigh and IL-7R- TEMRA subsets had more restricted TCR repertoires, with lower diversity and more expanded clonotypes. The authors noted that a human observational design cannot definitively establish the direction of differentiation between precursor and effector cells. Only about 95% of the 14 donors were included in some bulk TCR-seq comparisons, suggesting that not every subset was available for every donor. A larger fraction of IL-7Rhigh TEMRA clonotypes than of TEM or TCM clonotypes was made up of expanded effector clonotypes.

Counted from cysteine to phenylalanine, this CDR3 has 14 amino acids. Only the CDR3 part of the read is kept: 42 bases, read in frame from the first base. At the junction V is shortened by 5 bases and J by 3 bases; bases outside the gene matches: 5. Looking up the germline V gene yields CDR1 MGHRA and CDR2 YSYEKL. To test a precursor-effector relationship among CD4 cytotoxic T cells, bulk UMI-based TCR sequencing was performed on four sorted CD4+ memory subsets (TCM, TEM, IL-7Rhigh TEMRA, IL-7R- TEMRA). Cells were obtained from peripheral blood mononuclear cells isolated from human blood. Data came from an Illumina MiSeq. Per the source publication's procedure: Repertoire diversity was measured with the Shannon-Wiener index computed in VDJtools. Expanded TCRbeta clonotypes were defined as those with a clonotype frequency of at least 3. Using fastp trimming at Q25 and MiXCR clonotype assembly, TCRdb reanalyzed the public sequencing data and kept in-frame beta chains. Rows matching on CDR3 protein sequence are summarized as one entry with the most common DNA and genes. These V and J calls originate from TCRdb's pipeline instead of the authors' own analysis. The sample table shows under 600 distinct CDR3 sequences, and around a sixth are seen once. About 12% of the sample lies in the top ten.

Recombination joined TRBV4-1 with TRBJ2-7; 9 bases in the junction line up with TRBD1. The sequenced sample was memory CD4+ T cells from blood (PBMCs). This sequence was found in a human donor in good health. DNA sequence: TGCGCCAGCAGCTATGGACAGGGGAACTACGAGCAGTACTTC. It codes for CASSYGQGNYEQYF.